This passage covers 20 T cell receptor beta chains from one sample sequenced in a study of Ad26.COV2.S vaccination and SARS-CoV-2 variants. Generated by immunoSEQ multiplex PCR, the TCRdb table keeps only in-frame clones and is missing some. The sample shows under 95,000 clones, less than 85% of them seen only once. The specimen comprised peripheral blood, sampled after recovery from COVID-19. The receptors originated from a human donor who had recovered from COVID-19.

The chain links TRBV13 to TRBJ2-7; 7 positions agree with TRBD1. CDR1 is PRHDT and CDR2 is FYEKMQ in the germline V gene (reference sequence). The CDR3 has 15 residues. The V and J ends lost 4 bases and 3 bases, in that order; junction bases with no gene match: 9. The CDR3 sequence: CASSSAGDRIYEQYF. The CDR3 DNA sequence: TGTGCCAGCAGCTCGGCCGGGGACAGAATCTACGAGCAGTACTTC.

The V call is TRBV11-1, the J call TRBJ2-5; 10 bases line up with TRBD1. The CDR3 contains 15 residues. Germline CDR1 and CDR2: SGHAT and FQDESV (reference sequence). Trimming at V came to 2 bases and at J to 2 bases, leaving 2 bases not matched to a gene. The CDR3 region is CASSLPGQGQETQYF. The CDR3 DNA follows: TGTGCCAGCAGCTTACCGGGACAGGGGCAAGAGACCCAGTACTTC.

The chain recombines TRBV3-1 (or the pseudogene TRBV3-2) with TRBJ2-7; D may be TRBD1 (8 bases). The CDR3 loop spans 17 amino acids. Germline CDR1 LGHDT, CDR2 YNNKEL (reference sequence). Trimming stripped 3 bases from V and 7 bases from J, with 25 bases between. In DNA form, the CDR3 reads TGTGCCAGCAGCCAGACCGTGACAGGGGAGGGGAACTGGGAGCAGTACTTC. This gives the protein CASSQTVTGEGNWEQYF.

The CDR3 DNA follows: TGTGCCAGCAGCCTAGCGCCAGATACGCAGTATTTT. Translated: CASSLAPDTQYF. This sequence joins TRBV11-3 and TRBJ2-3, with a weak D call TRBD2 (6 bases). The CDR3 has 12 residues. From germline, CDR1 is SGHNT and CDR2 YENEEA. V lost 5 bases to trimming and J lost 4 bases, with 7 bases between them. The full variable domain, rest sourced from reference TRBV11-3 and TRBJ2-3, is EAGVVQSPRYKIIEKKQPVAFWCNPISGHNTLYWYLQNLGQGPELLIRYENEEAVDDSQLPKDRFSAERLKGVDSTLKIQPAELGDSAVYLCASSLAPDTQYFGPGTRLTVL.

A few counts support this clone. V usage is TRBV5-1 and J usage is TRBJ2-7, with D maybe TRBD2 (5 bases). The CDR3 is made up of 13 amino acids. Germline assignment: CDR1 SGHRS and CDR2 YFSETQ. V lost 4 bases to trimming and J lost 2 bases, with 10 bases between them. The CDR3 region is CASSEDGAYEQYF. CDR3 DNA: TGCGCCAGCAGCGAGGACGGGGCCTACGAGCAGTACTTC.

The DNA for the CDR3 is TGTGCCACCAGTGATTTGGGGGCTACGAATGAGCAGTTCTTC. It translates to CATSDLGATNEQFF. The chain links TRBV24-1 to TRBJ2-1; the D gene is possibly TRBD1 (5 bases). The CDR3 runs to 14 residues. V dropped 0 bases and J dropped 7 bases, with 9 bases sitting between them. CDR1 KGHDR and CDR2 SFDVKD come from the germline V gene.

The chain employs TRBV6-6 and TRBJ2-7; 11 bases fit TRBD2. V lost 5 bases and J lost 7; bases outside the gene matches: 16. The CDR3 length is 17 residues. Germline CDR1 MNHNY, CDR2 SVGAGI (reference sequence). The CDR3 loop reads CASSPDTTSGRTREQYF. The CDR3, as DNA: TGTGCCAGCAGTCCTGATACAACTAGCGGGAGAACCAGGGAGCAGTACTTC.

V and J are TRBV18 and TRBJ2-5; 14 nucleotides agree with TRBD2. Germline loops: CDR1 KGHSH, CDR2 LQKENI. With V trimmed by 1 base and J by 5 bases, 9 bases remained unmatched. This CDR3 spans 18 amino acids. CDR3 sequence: CASSPRRLAGGPEETQYF. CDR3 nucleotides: TGTGCCAGCTCACCACGTAGACTAGCGGGAGGGCCGGAGGAGACCCAGTACTTC.

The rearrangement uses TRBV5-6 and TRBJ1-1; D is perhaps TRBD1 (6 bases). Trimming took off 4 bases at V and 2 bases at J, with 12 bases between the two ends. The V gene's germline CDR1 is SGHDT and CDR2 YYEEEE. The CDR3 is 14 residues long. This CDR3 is CASSADRPNTEAFF. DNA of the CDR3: TGTGCCAGCAGCGCCGACAGGCCTAACACTGAAGCTTTCTTT.

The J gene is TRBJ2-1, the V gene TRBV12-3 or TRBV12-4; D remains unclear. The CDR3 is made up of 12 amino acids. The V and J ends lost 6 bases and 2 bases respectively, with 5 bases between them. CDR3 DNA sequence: TGTGCCAGCAGGGAAACCTACAATGAGCAGTTCTTC. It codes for CASRETYNEQFF.

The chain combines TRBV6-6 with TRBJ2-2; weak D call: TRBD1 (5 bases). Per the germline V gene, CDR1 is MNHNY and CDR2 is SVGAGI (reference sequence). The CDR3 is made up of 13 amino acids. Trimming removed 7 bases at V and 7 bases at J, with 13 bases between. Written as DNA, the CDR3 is TGTGCCAGCACCCAGGGTGTTATCGGGGAGCTGTTTTTT. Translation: CASTQGVIGELFF.

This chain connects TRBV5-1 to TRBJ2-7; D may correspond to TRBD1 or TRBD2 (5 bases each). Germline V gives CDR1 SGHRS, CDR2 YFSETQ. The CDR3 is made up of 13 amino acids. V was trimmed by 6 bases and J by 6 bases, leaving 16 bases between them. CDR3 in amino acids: CASKLGGISEQYF. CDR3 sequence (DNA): TGCGCCAGCAAACTTGGGGGAATCAGCGAGCAGTACTTC.

The CDR3 loop is CASSIQAAGPQHF. The CDR3 DNA sequence: TGTGCCAGTAGTATTCAGGCGGCGGGGCCCCAGCATTTT. The chain combines TRBV19 with TRBJ1-5; D gene ambiguous. This CDR3 region has 13 residues. CDR1 and CDR2 (germline): LNHDA, SQIVND (reference sequence). V lost 3 bases and J lost 9, with 12 bases in between. Full variable domain (outside the CDR3, taken from reference TRBV19 and TRBJ1-5): DGGITQSPKYLFRKEGQNVTLSCEQNLNHDAMYWYRQDPGQGLRLIYYSQIVNDFQKGDIAEGYSVSREKKESFPLTVTSAQKNPTAFYLCASSIQAAGPQHFGDGTRLSIL.

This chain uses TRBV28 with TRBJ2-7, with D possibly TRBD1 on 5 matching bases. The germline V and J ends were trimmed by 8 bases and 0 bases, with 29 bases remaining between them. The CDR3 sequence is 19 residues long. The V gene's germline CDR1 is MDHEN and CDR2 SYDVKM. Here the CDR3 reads CASSYPVGERMVISYEQYF. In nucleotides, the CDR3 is TGTGCCAGCTCGTATCCGGTAGGGGAACGGATGGTGATCTCCTACGAGCAGTACTTC.

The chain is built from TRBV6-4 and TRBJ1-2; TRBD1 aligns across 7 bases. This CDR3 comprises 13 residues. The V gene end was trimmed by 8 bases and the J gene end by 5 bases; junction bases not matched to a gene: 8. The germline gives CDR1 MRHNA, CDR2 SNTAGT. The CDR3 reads CASGRTGGYGYTF. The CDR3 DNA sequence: TGTGCCAGCGGGAGGACAGGCGGTTATGGCTACACCTTC.

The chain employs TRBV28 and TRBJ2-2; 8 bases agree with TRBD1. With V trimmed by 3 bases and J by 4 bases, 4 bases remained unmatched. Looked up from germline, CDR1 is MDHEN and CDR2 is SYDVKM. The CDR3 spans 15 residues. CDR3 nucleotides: TGTGCCAGCAGTTTCCGAGACAGGGGCACCGGGGAGCTGTTTTTT. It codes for CASSFRDRGTGELFF.

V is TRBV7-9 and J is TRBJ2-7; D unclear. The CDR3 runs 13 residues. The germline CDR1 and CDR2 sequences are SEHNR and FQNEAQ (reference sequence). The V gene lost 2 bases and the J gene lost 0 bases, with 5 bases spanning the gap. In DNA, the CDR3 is TGTGCCAGCAGCTTAAGAAACTCCTACGAGCAGTACTTC. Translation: CASSLRNSYEQYF.

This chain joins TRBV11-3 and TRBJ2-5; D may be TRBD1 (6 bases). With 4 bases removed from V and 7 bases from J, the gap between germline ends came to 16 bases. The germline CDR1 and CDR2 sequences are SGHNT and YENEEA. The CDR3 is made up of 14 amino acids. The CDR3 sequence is CASSSSGAQVTQYF. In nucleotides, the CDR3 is TGTGCCAGCAGCTCGTCAGGGGCCCAGGTGACCCAGTACTTC.

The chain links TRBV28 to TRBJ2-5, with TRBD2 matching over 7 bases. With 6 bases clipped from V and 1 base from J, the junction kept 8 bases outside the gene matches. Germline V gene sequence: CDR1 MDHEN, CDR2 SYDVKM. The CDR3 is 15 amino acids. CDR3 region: CASRSGMILQETQYF. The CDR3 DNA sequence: TGTGCCAGCAGGAGCGGGATGATACTCCAAGAGACCCAGTACTTC.

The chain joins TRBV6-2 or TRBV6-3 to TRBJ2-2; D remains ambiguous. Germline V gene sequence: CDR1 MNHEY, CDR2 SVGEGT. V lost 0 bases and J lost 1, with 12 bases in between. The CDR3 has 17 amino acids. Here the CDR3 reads CASSYSAGPVNTGELFF. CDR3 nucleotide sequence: TGTGCCAGCAGTTACTCCGCCGGGCCGGTGAACACCGGGGAGCTGTTTTTT.